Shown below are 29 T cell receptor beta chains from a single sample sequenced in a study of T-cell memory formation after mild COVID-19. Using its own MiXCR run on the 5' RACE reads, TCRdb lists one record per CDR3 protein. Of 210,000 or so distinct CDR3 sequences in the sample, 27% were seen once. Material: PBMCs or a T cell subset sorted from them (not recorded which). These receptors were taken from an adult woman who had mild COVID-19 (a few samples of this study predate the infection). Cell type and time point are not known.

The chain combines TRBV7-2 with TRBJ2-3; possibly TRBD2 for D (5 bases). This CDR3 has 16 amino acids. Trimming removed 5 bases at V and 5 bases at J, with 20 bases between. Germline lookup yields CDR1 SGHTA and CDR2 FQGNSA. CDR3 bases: TGTGCCAGCAGCCCTCGGTGGCAGGTGGGGAGAGATACGCAGTATTTT. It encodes CASSPRWQVGRDTQYF. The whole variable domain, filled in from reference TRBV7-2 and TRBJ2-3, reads GAGVSQSPSNKVTEKGKDVELRCDPISGHTALYWYRQSLGQGLEFLIYFQGNSAPDKSGLPSDRFSAERTGGSVSTLTIQRTQQEDSAVYLCASSPRWQVGRDTQYFGPGTRLTVL.

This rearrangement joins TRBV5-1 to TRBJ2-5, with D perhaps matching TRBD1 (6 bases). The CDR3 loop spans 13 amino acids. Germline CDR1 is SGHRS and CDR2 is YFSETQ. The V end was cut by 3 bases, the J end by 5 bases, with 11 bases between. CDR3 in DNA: TGCGCCAGCAGCTCGGGGACAATCGAGACCCAGTACTTC. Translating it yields CASSSGTIETQYF.

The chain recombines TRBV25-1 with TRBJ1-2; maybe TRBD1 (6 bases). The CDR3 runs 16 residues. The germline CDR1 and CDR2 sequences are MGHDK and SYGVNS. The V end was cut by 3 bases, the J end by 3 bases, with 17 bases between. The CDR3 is CASSEAKGGRHYGYTF. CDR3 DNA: TGTGCCAGCAGTGAGGCCAAGGGGGGGCGTCACTATGGCTACACCTTC.

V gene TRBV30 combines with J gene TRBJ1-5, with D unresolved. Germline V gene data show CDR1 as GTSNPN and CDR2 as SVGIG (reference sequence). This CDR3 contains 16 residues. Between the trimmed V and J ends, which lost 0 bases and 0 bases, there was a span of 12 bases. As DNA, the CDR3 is TGTGCCTGGAGTGTACGTGGAGCCACTAGCAATCAGCCCCAGCATTTT. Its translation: CAWSVRGATSNQPQHF. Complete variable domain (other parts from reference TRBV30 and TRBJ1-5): SQTIHQWPATLVQPVGSPLSLECTVEGTSNPNLYWYRQAAGRGLQLLFYSVGIGQISSEVPQNLSASRPQDRQFILSSKKLLLSDSGFYLCAWSVRGATSNQPQHFGDGTRLSIL.

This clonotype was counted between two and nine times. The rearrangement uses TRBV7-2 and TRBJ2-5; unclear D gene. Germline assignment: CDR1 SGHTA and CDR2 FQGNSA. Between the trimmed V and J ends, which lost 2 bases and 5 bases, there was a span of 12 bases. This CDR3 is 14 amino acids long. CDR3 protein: CASSLRISGETQYF. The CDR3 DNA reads TGTGCCAGCAGCTTACGGATTAGTGGGGAGACCCAGTACTTC.

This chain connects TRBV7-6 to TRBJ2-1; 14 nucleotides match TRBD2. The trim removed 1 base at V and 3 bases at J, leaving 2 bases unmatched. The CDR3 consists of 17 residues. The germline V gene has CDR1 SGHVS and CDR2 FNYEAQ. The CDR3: CASSLETSGGVYNEQFF. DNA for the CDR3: TGTGCCAGCAGCTTAGAGACTAGCGGGGGGGTCTACAATGAGCAGTTCTTC. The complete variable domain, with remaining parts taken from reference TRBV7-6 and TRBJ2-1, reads GAGVSQSPRYKVTKRGQDVALRCDPISGHVSLYWYRQALGQGPEFLTYFNYEAQQDKSGLPNDRFSAERPEGSISTLTIQRTEQRDSAMYRCASSLETSGGVYNEQFFGPGTRLTVL.

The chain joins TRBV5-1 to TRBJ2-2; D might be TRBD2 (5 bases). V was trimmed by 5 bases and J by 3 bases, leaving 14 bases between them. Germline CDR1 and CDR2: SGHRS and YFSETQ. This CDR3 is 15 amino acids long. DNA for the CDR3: TGCGCCAGCAGTTCCGGGGTGGATGACACCGGGGAGCTGTTTTTT. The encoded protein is CASSSGVDDTGELFF.

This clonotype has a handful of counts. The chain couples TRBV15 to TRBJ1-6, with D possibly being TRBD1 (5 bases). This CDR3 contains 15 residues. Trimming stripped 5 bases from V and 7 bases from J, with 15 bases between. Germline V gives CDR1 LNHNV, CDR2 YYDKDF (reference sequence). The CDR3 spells CATSSRDARNSPLHF. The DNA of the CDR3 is TGTGCCACCAGCTCCCGGGACGCGAGGAATTCACCCCTCCACTTT.

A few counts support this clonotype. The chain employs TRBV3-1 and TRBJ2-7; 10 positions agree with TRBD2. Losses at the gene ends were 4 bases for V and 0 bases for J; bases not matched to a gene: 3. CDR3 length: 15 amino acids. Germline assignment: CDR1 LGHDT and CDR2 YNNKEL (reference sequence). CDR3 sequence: CASSPLAGGSYEQYF. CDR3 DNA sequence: TGTGCCAGCAGCCCTTTAGCGGGGGGCTCCTACGAGCAGTACTTC.

The CDR3 sequence: CASSPPGGLNTEAFF. Written as DNA, the CDR3 is TGTGCCAGCAGTCCCCCAGGCGGGCTGAACACTGAAGCTTTCTTT. The chain couples TRBV7-2 to TRBJ1-1, with unresolved D. CDR3 length: 15 amino acids. V was trimmed by 6 bases and J by 0 bases, leaving 14 bases between them. CDR1 SGHTA and CDR2 FQGNSA come from the germline V gene.

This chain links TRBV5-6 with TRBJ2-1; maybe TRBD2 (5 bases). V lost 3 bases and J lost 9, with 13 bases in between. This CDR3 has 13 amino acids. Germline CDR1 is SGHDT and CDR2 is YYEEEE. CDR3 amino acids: CASSWRTAIEQFF. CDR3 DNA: TGTGCCAGCAGCTGGAGGACCGCTATTGAGCAGTTCTTC.

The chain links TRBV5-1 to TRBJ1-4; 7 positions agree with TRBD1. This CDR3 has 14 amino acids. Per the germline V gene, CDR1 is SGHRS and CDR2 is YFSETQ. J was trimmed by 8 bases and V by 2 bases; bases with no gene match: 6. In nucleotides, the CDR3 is TGCGCCAGCAGCTTTAGACAGGGTGGGGAAAAACTGTTTTTT. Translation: CASSFRQGGEKLFF.

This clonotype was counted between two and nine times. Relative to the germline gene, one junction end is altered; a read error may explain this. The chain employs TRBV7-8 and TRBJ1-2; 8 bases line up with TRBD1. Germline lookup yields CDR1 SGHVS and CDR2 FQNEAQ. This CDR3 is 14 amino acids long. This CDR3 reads CASSSRTAQGAIPF. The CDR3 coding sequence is TGTGCCAGCAGCTCCCGTACTGCCCAGGGGGCGATCCCCTTC.

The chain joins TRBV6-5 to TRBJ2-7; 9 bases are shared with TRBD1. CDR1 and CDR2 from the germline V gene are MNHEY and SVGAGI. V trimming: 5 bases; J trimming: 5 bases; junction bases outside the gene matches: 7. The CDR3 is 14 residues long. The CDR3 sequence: CASSNGQGFNEQYF. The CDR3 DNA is TGTGCCAGCAGTAACGGACAGGGGTTTAACGAGCAGTACTTC.

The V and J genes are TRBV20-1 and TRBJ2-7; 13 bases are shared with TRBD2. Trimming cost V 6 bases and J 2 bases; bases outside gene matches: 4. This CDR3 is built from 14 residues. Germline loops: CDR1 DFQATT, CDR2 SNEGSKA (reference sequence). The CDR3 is CSAETSGRTYEQYF. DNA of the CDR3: TGCAGTGCCGAGACTAGCGGGAGGACCTACGAGCAGTACTTC.

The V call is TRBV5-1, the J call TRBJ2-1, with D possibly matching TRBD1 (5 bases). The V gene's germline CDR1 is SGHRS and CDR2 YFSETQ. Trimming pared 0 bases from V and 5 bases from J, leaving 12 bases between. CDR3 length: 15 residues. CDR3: CASSLDPGLDNEQFF. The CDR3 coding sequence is TGCGCCAGCAGCTTGGACCCAGGGTTAGACAATGAGCAGTTCTTC. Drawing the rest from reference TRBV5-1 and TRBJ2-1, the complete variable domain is KAGVTQTPRYLIKTRGQQVTLSCSPISGHRSVSWYQQTPGQGLQFLFEYFSETQRNKGNFPGRFSGRQFSNSRSEMNVSTLELGDSALYLCASSLDPGLDNEQFFGPGTRLTVL.

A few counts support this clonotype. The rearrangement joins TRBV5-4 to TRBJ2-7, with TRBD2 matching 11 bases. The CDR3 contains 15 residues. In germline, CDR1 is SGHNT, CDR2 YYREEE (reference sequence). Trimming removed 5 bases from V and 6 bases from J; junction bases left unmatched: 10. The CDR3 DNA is TGTGCCAGCAGAACCGGGACTAGCGGAGGCTCCGAGCAGTACTTC. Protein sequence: CASRTGTSGGSEQYF.

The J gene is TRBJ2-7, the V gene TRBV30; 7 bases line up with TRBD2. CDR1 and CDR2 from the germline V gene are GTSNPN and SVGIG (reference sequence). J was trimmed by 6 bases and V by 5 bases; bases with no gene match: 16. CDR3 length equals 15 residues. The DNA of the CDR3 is TGTGCCTGGGGGAGAGGCGGGAGCCCAGCATCCGAGCAGTACTTC. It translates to CAWGRGGSPASEQYF.

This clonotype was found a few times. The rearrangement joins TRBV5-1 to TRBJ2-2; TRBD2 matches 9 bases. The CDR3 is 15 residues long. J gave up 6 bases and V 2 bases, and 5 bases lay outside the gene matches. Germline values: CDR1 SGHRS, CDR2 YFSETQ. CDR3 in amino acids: CASSFGLASAGELFF. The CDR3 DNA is TGCGCCAGCAGCTTTGGACTAGCGAGTGCCGGGGAGCTGTTTTTT. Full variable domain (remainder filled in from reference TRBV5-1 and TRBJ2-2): KAGVTQTPRYLIKTRGQQVTLSCSPISGHRSVSWYQQTPGQGLQFLFEYFSETQRNKGNFPGRFSGRQFSNSRSEMNVSTLELGDSALYLCASSFGLASAGELFFGEGSRLTVL.

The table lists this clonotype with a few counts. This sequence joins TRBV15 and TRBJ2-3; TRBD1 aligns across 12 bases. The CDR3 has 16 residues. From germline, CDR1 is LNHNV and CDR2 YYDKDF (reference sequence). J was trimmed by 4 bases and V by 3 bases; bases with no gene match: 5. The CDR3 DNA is TGTGCCACCAGCAGGGAGGGACAGGGGGCTGCAGATACGCAGTATTTT. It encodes CATSREGQGAADTQYF.

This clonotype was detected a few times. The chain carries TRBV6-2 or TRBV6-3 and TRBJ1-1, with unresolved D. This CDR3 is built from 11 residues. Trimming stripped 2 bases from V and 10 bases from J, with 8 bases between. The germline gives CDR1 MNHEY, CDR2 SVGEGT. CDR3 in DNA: TGTGCCAGCAGTTACGGGGATCGAGCTTTCTTT. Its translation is CASSYGDRAFF.

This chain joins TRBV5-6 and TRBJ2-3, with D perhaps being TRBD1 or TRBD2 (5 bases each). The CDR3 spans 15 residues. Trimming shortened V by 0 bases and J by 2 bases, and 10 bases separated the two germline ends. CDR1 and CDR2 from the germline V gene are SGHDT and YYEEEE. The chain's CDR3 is CASSLAPGLTDTQYF. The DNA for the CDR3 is TGTGCCAGCAGCTTGGCTCCGGGGCTCACAGATACGCAGTATTTT.

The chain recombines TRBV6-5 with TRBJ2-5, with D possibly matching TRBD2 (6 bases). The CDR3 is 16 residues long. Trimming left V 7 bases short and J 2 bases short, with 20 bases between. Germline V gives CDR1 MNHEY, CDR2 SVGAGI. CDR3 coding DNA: TGTGCCAGCAAACGCACGAGGGCTAGCGCACAAGAGACCCAGTACTTC. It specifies CASKRTRASAQETQYF.

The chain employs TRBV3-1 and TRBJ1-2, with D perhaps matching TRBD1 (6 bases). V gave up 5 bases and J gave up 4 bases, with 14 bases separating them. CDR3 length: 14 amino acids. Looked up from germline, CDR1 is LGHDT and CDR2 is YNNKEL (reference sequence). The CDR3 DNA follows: TGTGCCAGCAGCTCCCTTAACAGGGTCTATGGCTACACCTTC. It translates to CASSSLNRVYGYTF.

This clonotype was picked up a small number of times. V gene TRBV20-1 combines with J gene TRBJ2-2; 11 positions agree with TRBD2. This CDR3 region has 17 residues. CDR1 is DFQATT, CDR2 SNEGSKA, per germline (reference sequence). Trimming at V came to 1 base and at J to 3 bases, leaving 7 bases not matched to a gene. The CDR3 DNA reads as TGCAGTGCTAGAGTGGATAGCGGGAGGGCCTACACCGGGGAGCTGTTTTTT. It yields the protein CSARVDSGRAYTGELFF.

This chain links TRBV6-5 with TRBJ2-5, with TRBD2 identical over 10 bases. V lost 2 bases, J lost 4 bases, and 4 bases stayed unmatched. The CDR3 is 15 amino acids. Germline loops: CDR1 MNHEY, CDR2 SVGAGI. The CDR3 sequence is CASSYGASGGETQYF. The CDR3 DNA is TGTGCCAGCAGTTACGGGGCTAGCGGGGGAGAGACCCAGTACTTC.

CDR3 sequence reads: CASSYGQGNTEAFF. The CDR3 DNA reads TGTGCCAGCAGTTACGGGCAGGGGAACACTGAAGCTTTCTTT. The V and J genes are TRBV6-5 and TRBJ1-1; tentative D call: TRBD1 (5 bases). From germline, CDR1 is MNHEY and CDR2 SVGAGI. Trimming took 2 bases from V and 1 from J, leaving 8 bases between them. The CDR3 is 14 amino acids.

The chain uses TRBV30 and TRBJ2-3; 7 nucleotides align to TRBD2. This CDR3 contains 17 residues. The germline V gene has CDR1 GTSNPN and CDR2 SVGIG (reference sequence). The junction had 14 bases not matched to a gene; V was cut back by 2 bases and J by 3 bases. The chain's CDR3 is CAWSRREPGETTDTQYF. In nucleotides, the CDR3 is TGTGCCTGGAGTCGGCGGGAGCCCGGGGAAACTACAGATACGCAGTATTTT.

CDR3 in DNA: TGTGCCAGCACCCCGGACAGGCTTAGCAATCAGCCCCAGCATTTT. This gives the protein CASTPDRLSNQPQHF. The chain has TRBV6-2 or TRBV6-3 and TRBJ1-5; the match to TRBD1 covers 7 bases. The CDR3 length is 15 residues. Germline CDR1 is MNHEY and CDR2 is SVGEGT. Trimming took 7 bases from V and 0 from J; bases not matched to a gene: 6.